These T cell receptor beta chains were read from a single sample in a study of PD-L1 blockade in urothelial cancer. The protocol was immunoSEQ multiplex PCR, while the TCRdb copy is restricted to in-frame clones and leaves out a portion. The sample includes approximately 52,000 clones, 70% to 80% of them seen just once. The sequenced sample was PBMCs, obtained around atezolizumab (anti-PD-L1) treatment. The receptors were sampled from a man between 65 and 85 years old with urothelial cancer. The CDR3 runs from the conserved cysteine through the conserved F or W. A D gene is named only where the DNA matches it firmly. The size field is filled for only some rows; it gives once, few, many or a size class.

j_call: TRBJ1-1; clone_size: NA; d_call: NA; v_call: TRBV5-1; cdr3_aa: CASSSRGLGGNTEAFF; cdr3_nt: TGCGCCAGCAGCTCGAGAGGGCTTGGTGGGAACACTGAAGCTTTCTTT
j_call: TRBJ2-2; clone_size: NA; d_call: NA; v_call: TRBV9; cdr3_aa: CASSPDRAGRTGELFF; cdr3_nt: TGTGCCAGCAGCCCAGACAGGGCGGGGAGGACCGGGGAGCTGTTTTTT
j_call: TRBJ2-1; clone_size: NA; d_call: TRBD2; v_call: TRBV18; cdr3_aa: CASSPPAGLAGGRAKYNEQFF; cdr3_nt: TGTGCCAGCTCACCACCGGCAGGACTAGCGGGAGGAAGGGCCAAGTACAATGAGCAGTTCTTC
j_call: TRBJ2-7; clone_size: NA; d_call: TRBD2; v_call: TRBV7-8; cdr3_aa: CASSLGLAVYEQYF; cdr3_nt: TGTGCCAGCAGCTTAGGACTAGCGGTCTACGAGCAGTACTTC
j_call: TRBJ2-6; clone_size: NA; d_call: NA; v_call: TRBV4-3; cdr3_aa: CASSQAGPRGIAGANVLTF; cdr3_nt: TGCGCCAGCAGCCAAGCCGGGCCCAGGGGAATAGCTGGGGCCAACGTCCTGACTTTC
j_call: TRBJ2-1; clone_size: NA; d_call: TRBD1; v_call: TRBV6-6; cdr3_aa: CASRVRDRGNEQFF; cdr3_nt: TGTGCCAGCAGGGTTAGGGACAGGGGGAATGAGCAGTTCTTC
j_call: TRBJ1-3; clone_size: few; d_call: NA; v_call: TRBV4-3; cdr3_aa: CASSQGRGSGNTIYF; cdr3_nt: TGCGCCAGCAGCCAAGGGAGGGGATCTGGAAACACCATATATTTT
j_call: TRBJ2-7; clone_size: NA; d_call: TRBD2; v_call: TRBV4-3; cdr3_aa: CASSQAAGGRQQQYF; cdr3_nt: TGCGCCAGCAGCCAGGCAGCGGGGGGGCGGCAGCAGCAGTACTTC
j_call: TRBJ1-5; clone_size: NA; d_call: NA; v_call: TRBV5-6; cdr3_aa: CASSLTGDQPQHF; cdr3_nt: TGTGCCAGCAGCTTGACGGGGGACCAGCCCCAGCATTTT
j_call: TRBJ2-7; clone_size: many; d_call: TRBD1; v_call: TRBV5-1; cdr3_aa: CASSLGDRGYEQYF; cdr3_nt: TGCGCCAGCAGCTTGGGGGACAGGGGTTACGAGCAGTACTTC
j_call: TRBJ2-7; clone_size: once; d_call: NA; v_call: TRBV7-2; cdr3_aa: CASSSGLNEQYF; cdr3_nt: TGTGCCAGCAGCTCCGGACTCAACGAGCAGTACTTC
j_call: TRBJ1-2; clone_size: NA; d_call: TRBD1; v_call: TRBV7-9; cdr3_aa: CASSGGTGGANYGYTF; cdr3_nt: TGTGCCAGCAGCGGTGGGACAGGGGGGGCCAACTATGGCTACACCTTC
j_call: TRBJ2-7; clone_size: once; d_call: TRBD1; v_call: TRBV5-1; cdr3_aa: CASSLTPRAGGIEQYF; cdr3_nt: TGCGCCAGCAGCCTCACCCCCCGAGCAGGGGGCATCGAGCAGTACTTC
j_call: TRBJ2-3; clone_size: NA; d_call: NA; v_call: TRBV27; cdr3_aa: CASSSTRTGPRTDTQYF; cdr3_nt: TGTGCCAGCAGTTCTACCCGGACTGGGCCCCGCACAGATACGCAGTATTTT
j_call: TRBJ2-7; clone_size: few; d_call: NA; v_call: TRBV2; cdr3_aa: CASSEGLAGVHSLSYEQYF; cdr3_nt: TGTGCCAGCAGTGAAGGCTTGGCAGGGGTCCATTCCCTCTCCTACGAGCAGTACTTC
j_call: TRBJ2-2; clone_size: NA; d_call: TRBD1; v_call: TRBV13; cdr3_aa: CASSPLWGTGVTGELFF; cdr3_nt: TGTGCCAGCAGCCCCCTTTGGGGGACAGGGGTGACCGGGGAGCTGTTTTTT